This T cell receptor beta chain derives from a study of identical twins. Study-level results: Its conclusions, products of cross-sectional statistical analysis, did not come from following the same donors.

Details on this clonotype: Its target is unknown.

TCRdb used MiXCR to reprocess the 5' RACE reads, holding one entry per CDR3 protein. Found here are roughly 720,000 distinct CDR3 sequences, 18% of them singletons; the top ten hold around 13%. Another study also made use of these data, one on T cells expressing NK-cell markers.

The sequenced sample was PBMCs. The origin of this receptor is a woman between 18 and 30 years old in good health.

The DNA of the CDR3 is TGTGCCAGCAGCTTGTCCGGGGCCAACGGGTACGAGCAGTACTTC. Its protein is CASSLSGANGYEQYF. The V and J genes are TRBV5-5 and TRBJ2-7; D is possibly TRBD1 or TRBD2 (5 bases each). Per the germline V gene, CDR1 is SGHKS and CDR2 is YYEKEE (reference sequence). V was cut by 1 base and J by 4 bases, with 15 bases left in between. The CDR3 spans 15 residues.